These 14 T cell receptor beta chains were all obtained from the same sample, sequenced in a study of T cells in Graves' hyperthyroidism and ophthalmopathy (dated by TCRdb to the late 2010s). The library was produced with multiplex PCR. Sequencing took place on an Illumina HiSeq 2000. TCR beta CDR3 regions were amplified from RNA transcripts. A first-round RT-PCR of the TCR CDR3 used the HTBI primer set with the Qiagen OneStep RT-PCR kit. TCRdb cleaned the public reads at Q25 with fastp, built clones with MiXCR and kept in-frame beta chains. Entries are consolidated by CDR3 protein sequence, retaining the most common genes and DNA. Counted in this sample were a few hundred thousand distinct CDR3 sequences; 15% to 17% of them appeared once. The ten largest clones take up under 8% of the sample. The sequencing input was blood. The receptors come from a woman in her twenties or thirties with Graves' hyperthyroidism.

This clonotype was seen at least ten times. The chain is built from TRBV20-1 and TRBJ2-2, with 11 bases fitting TRBD1. Germline V CDR1 and CDR2: DFQATT, SNEGSKA (reference sequence). Trimming removed 5 bases from V and 4 bases from J; junction bases left unmatched: 3. The CDR3 spans 14 residues. The CDR3 DNA is TGCAGTGCTCCCGGGACAGGGGGCACCGGGGAGCTGTTTTTT. Residues: CSAPGTGGTGELFF.

This clonotype was recorded at least ten times. The chain links TRBV11-2 to TRBJ2-3; D gene ambiguous. The CDR3 loop spans 15 amino acids. V dropped 1 base and J dropped 6 bases, with 14 bases sitting between them. The germline gives CDR1 SGHAT, CDR2 FQNNGV. The CDR3, as DNA: TGTGCCAGCAGCTTAGGGGCTCACCATGTGGATACGCAGTATTTT. It yields the protein CASSLGAHHVDTQYF.

This clonotype was counted many times. The chain couples TRBV14 to TRBJ2-3; the D gene is possibly TRBD2 (5 bases). This CDR3 is built from 16 residues. V shed 1 base and J shed 6 bases, with 17 bases lying between them. Per germline, CDR1 SGHDN and CDR2 FVKESK. The CDR3 nucleotides read TGTGCCAGCAGCCAAGGTTACCGGACTCATGGGGATACGCAGTATTTT. Translated: CASSQGYRTHGDTQYF.

At least ten counts were recorded for this clonotype. V and J are TRBV29-1 and TRBJ2-5; D is unresolved. This CDR3 has 13 amino acids. Germline V gives CDR1 SQVTM, CDR2 ANQGSEA. V lost 4 bases and J lost 5, with 14 bases in between. CDR3 in DNA: TGCAGCGTTGCTGTGGCAGTTGGGGAGACCCAGTACTTC. It translates to CSVAVAVGETQYF.

This clonotype has at least ten counts. V usage is TRBV6-1 and J usage is TRBJ2-7; possibly TRBD2 for D (6 bases). Deletions cut 2 bases from V and 3 bases from J, with 29 bases between. The CDR3 spans 20 residues. Germline CDR1 MNHNS, CDR2 SASEGT. CDR3 protein: CASSENPSIDGRLGDYEQYF. The CDR3 coding sequence is TGTGCCAGCAGTGAAAACCCTTCGATTGACGGGAGACTCGGGGACTACGAGCAGTACTTC.

Of note for this clonotype: A much larger clonotype is one base distant, so this may be a read error. J is TRBJ2-1 and V is TRBV20-1; 7 bases align to TRBD1. Germline-derived CDR1 and CDR2 are DFQATT and SNEGSKA (reference sequence). The trim removed 4 bases at V and 3 bases at J, leaving 6 bases unmatched. The CDR3 has 14 amino acids. The CDR3, as DNA: TGCAGTGCTACCCCCGGACAGGACTACAATGAGCAGTTCTTC. Protein product: CSATPGQDYNEQFF.

The chain couples TRBV5-1 to TRBJ2-1; 7 nucleotides align to TRBD2. Per the germline V gene, CDR1 is SGHRS and CDR2 is YFSETQ. The CDR3 is 13 amino acids. Losses at the gene ends were 3 bases for V and 9 bases for J; bases not matched to a gene: 6. The CDR3, as DNA: TGCGCCAGCAGCTGGGGAGGGGTTACTGAGCAGTTCTTC. It yields the protein CASSWGGVTEQFF.

This chain joins TRBV20-1 and TRBJ2-1, with TRBD2 matching 9 bases. Germline loops: CDR1 DFQATT, CDR2 SNEGSKA (reference sequence). The CDR3 consists of 14 residues. V lost 1 base, J lost 8 bases, and 6 bases stayed unmatched. CDR3 region: CSARGAGGRDEQFF. The CDR3 nucleotides read TGCAGTGCTAGAGGAGCGGGGGGTAGGGATGAGCAGTTCTTC.

This clonotype has just a few counts. The rearrangement links TRBV15 to TRBJ2-1; D is unresolved. This CDR3 has 12 residues. Trimming took 5 bases from V and 10 from J, leaving 12 bases between them. Germline V gives CDR1 LNHNV, CDR2 YYDKDF (reference sequence). The CDR3 DNA follows: TGTGCCACCAGCCTGGTTGGAAGGGAGCAGTTCTTC. Translating gives CATSLVGREQFF.

This clonotype was seen many times. The V call is TRBV18, the J call TRBJ1-5; D not certain. In germline, CDR1 is KGHSH, CDR2 LQKENI. V was pared by 3 bases and J by 2 bases, with 14 bases between. The CDR3 is made up of 16 amino acids. The CDR3 DNA reads as TGTGCCAGCTCACCCACTACCCTGGGCGGCAATCAGCCCCAGCATTTT. As protein: CASSPTTLGGNQPQHF.

This chain connects TRBV30 to TRBJ1-2; D unresolved. V was cut by 0 bases and J by 3 bases, with 8 bases left in between. CDR3 size: 13 residues. Per germline, CDR1 GTSNPN and CDR2 SVGIG (reference sequence). The CDR3 DNA reads as TGTGCCTGGAGTGTAGGTGGCTACTATGGCTACACCTTC. Protein: CAWSVGGYYGYTF.

The J gene is TRBJ2-7, the V gene TRBV6-1; 8 bases agree with TRBD2. The CDR3 is 13 residues long. With V trimmed by 11 bases and J by 1 base, 7 bases remained unmatched. Germline CDR1 reads MNHNS; CDR2 reads SASEGT. CDR3 sequence reads: CAVRGGVSYEQYF. In nucleotides, the CDR3 is TGTGCCGTCCGGGGGGGGGTATCCTACGAGCAGTACTTC.

This clonotype was detected many times. The chain has TRBV7-9 and TRBJ2-1; TRBD1 or TRBD2 may be the D gene (5 bases each). The CDR3 is 15 amino acids. Trimming removed 5 bases from V and 8 bases from J, with 19 bases in between. Germline values: CDR1 SEHNR, CDR2 FQNEAQ (reference sequence). CDR3 DNA: TGTGCCAGCAGCCAACCCGGGACGGGCAACGATGAGCAGTTCTTC. This translates into CASSQPGTGNDEQFF.

This clonotype was seen at least ten times. CDR3 region: CASRSGTGVQPQHF. CDR3 nucleotides: TGTGCCAGCAGGTCCGGGACAGGCGTACAGCCCCAGCATTTT. V and J are TRBV28 and TRBJ1-5; 8 bases match TRBD1. V dropped 6 bases and J dropped 7; count of bases not matched to a gene: 8. From germline, CDR1 is MDHEN and CDR2 SYDVKM. This CDR3 spans 14 amino acids. The complete variable domain, with remaining parts taken from reference TRBV28 and TRBJ1-5, reads DVKVTQSSRYLVKRTGEKVFLECVQDMDHENMFWYRQDPGLGLRLIYFSYDVKMKEKGDIPEGYSVSREKKERFSLILESASTNQTSMYLCASRSGTGVQPQHFGDGTRLSIL.